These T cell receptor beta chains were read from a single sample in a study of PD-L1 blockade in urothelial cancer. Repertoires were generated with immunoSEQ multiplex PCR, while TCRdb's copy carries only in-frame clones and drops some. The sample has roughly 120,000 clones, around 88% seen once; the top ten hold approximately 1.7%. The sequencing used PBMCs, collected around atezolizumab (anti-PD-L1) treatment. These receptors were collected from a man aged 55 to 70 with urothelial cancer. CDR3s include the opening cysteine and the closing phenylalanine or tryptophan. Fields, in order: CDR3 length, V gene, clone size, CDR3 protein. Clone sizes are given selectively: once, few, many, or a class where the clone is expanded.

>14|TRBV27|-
CASREGPNTGELFF
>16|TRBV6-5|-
CASSLTRQGVGSPLHF
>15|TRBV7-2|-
CASSLAGGALDEQFF
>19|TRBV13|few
CASSPQGTGALANTGELFF
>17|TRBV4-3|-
CASSQDPQGINTGELFF
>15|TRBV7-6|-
CASSLADTGFSEQYF
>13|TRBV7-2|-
CASSLMAPGELFF
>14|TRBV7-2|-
CASSLGAENYGYTF
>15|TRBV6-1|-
CASSDFPGSPYEQYF
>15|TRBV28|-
CASSYRTGRLAEAFF
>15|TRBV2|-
CASSGAGGAYNEQFF
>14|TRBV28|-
CASSFMRGTDTQYF
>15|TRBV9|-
CASSGGQGGDQPQHF
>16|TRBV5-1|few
CASSLAAGGPADTQYF
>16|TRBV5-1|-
CASSLDRVTSYNEQFF
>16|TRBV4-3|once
CASSRLLAGVADTQYF
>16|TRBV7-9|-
CASSRIAGGPYNEQFF
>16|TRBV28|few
CASSPLMAQGLYGYTF
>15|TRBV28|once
CASSSSGAGRDEQYF
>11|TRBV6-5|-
CASSWGAEAFF
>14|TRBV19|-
CASSIVGLRGEQFF
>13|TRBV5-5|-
CASSLWAGDGYTF
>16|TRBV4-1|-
CASSQEKAGGWDEQFF
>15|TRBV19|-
CASSIKGGAYSPLHF
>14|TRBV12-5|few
CASGLPWSEDGYTF
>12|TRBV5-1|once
CASRGTQETQYF
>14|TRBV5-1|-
CASRQGRAGTEAFF
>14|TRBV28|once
CASTVAGGGYGYTF
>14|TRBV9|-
CASSVGLGGETQYF
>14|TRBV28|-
CASSPLGEQETQYF
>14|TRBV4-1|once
CASSQVGQSGEQYF
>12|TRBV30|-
CACSGQYTEAFF
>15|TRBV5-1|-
CASSLAEESYNEQFF
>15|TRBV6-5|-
CASSSPRGREETQYF
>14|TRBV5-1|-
CASSLAGLLNEQFF
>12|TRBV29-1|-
CSVSQGLGEQYF
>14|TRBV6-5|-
CASSYSRNGYEQYF
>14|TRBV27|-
CASSNYGTAYGYTF
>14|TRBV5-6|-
CASSRGQGGTEAFF
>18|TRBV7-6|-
CASSLGIGGPWTGNTIYF
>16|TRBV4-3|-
CASSQHPAAGDYGYTF
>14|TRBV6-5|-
CASSLPGQGRPLHF
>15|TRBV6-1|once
CASSTDVSGIYGYTF
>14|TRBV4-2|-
CASSQEGGVREQYF
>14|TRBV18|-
CASSGGGANYGYTF
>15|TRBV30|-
CAWSTGQGATDTQYF
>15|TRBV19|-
CASSPTSGTNEKLFF
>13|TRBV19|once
CASSPQGNQPQHF
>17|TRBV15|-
CATSRGLQGTVGNTIYF
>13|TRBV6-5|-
CASRPTGNTEAFF
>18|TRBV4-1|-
CASSQVRFSGGGEETQYF
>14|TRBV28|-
CASRRGTGGQPQHF
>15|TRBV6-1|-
CASSSPSGSTDTQYF
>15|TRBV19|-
CASSIGQVSGNTIYF
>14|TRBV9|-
CASSRSRVPGELFF